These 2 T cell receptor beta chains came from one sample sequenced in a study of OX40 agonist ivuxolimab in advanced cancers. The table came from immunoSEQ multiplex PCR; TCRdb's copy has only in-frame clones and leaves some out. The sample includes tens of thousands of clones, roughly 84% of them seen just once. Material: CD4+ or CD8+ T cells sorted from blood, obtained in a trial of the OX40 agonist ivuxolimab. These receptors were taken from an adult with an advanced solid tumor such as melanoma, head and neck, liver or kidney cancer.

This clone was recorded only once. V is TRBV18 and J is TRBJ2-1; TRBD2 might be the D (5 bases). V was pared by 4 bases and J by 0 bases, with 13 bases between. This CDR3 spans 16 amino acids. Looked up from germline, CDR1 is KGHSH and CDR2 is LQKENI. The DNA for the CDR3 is TGTGCCAGCTCACTGTCGGGGTCCCCCTCCTACAATGAGCAGTTCTTC. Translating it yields CASSLSGSPSYNEQFF.

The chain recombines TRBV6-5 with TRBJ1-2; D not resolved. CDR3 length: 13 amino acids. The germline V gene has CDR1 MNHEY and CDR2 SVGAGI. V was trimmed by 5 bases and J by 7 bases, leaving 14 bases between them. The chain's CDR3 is CASSAIRASGYTF. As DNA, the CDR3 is TGTGCCAGCAGTGCCATACGAGCTTCTGGCTACACCTTC.